Below, 28 T cell receptor beta chains from the same sample are listed, as sequenced in a study of cytomegalovirus exposure and HLA in healthy donors. In the PCR, 60 Vbeta and 13 Jbeta primers were used. Assay: immunoSEQ multiplex PCR; the TCRdb copy retains only in-frame clones and omits some. This sample's clone table lists roughly 200,000 clones. Input material: PBMCs. These receptors all come from a girl aged 2-10 years in good health and CMV-seropositive.

The chain recombines TRBV28 with TRBJ2-5; 7 bases are a match to TRBD2. The V and J ends lost 4 bases and 5 bases, in that order; junction bases with no gene match: 13. This CDR3 contains 16 residues. Germline-derived CDR1 and CDR2 are MDHEN and SYDVKM. Written as DNA, the CDR3 is TGTGCCAGCAGTTCACAAGTGGGCGGGAGAGAGGAGACCCAGTACTTC. Protein: CASSSQVGGREETQYF.

The gene calls are TRBV5-1 and TRBJ2-3, with TRBD1 matching over 9 bases. Germline loops: CDR1 SGHRS, CDR2 YFSETQ. V shed 0 bases and J 1 base; nucleotides not matched to a gene: 3. The CDR3 covers 16 residues. The CDR3 is CASSLAWTGGTDTQYF. The CDR3 DNA follows: TGCGCCAGCAGCTTGGCCTGGACAGGGGGCACAGATACGCAGTATTTT.

The chain couples TRBV29-1 to TRBJ2-5; TRBD1 aligns across 9 bases. Germline V CDR1 and CDR2: SQVTM, ANQGSEA. The CDR3 consists of 13 residues. Losses at the gene ends were 3 bases for V and 4 bases for J; bases not matched to a gene: 3. The CDR3, as DNA: TGCAGCGTTGACGGACAGGGGAGAGAGACCCAGTACTTC. This gives the protein CSVDGQGRETQYF.

The rearrangement links TRBV7-2 to TRBJ2-3, with 8 bases lining up with TRBD2. The ends lost 4 bases at V and 8 bases at J; junction bases unmatched: 5. The CDR3 loop spans 13 amino acids. CDR1 SGHTA and CDR2 FQGNSA come from the germline V gene. The CDR3 coding sequence is TGTGCCAGCAGCTCTCGGACTAGCACTACGCAGTATTTT. Amino acids: CASSSRTSTTQYF.

V and J are TRBV25-1 and TRBJ2-3; 9 bases match TRBD1. Looked up from germline, CDR1 is MGHDK and CDR2 is SYGVNS. The CDR3 is 16 amino acids. The V gene end was trimmed by 3 bases and the J gene end by 5 bases; junction bases not matched to a gene: 9. The CDR3 here is CASSDPRDRAVDTQYF. In DNA, the CDR3 is TGTGCCAGCAGTGACCCCCGGGACAGGGCGGTAGATACGCAGTATTTT.

As for this clone: This same CDR3 is encoded by further DNA sequences in the sample. The chain employs TRBV9 and TRBJ2-7, with TRBD2 identical over 10 bases. In germline, CDR1 is SGDLS, CDR2 YYNGEE. This CDR3 region has 15 residues. V trimming: 0 bases; J trimming: 1 base; junction bases outside the gene matches: 1. For the CDR3, the DNA is TGTGCCAGCAGCGTAGGGACTAGCGGTTCCTACGAGCAGTACTTC. Translation: CASSVGTSGSYEQYF.

V usage is TRBV30 and J usage is TRBJ2-7; 11 bases are shared with TRBD2. The V gene's germline CDR1 is GTSNPN and CDR2 SVGIG (reference sequence). Losses at the gene ends were 0 bases for V and 0 bases for J; bases not matched to a gene: 22. There are 22 residues in the CDR3. CDR3 in DNA: TGTGCCTGGAGTGTTATCGGCCAGGGGATAGAGGTGGGACTAGCGGACTCCTACGAGCAGTACTTC. As protein: CAWSVIGQGIEVGLADSYEQYF.

This chain joins TRBV15 and TRBJ2-2; D not resolved. With 0 bases removed from V and 8 bases from J, the gap between germline ends came to 13 bases. The CDR3 spans 15 residues. CDR1 and CDR2 (germline): LNHNV, YYDKDF (reference sequence). The DNA of the CDR3 is TGTGCCACCAGCAGAGATCTGGATTCAGCGGGGGAGCTGTTTTTT. It specifies CATSRDLDSAGELFF. Looking up the rest from reference TRBV15 and TRBJ2-2 gives the full variable domain: DAMVIQNPRYQVTQFGKPVTLSCSQTLNHNVMYWYQQKSSQAPKLLFHYYDKDFNNEADTPDNFQSRRPNTSFCFLDIRSPGLGDTAMYLCATSRDLDSAGELFFGEGSRLTVL.

CDR3 sequence (DNA): TGTGCCAGCAGCGACCTCGGACCGACTACCTTATCCGGGGAGCTGTTTTTT. It yields the protein CASSDLGPTTLSGELFF. The chain couples TRBV5-8 to TRBJ2-2; a weak D match, TRBD2 (5 bases). V was cut by 4 bases and J by 6 bases, with 22 bases left in between. Germline CDR1 is SGHTS and CDR2 is YDEGEE. CDR3 length: 17 residues.

The CDR3 is CASSLVGAQGAETQYF. The CDR3 DNA reads as TGCGCCAGCAGCTTGGTAGGGGCCCAGGGGGCTGAGACCCAGTACTTC. This chain connects TRBV5-1 to TRBJ2-5, with 8 positions matching TRBD1. Trimming at V came to 0 bases and at J to 5 bases, leaving 9 bases not matched to a gene. Per the germline V gene, CDR1 is SGHRS and CDR2 is YFSETQ. The CDR3 covers 16 residues.

The chain carries TRBV6-5 and TRBJ2-7, with D perhaps matching TRBD1 (6 bases). Germline V gene sequence: CDR1 MNHEY, CDR2 SVGAGI. With 0 bases removed from V and 4 bases from J, the gap between germline ends came to 10 bases. The CDR3 has 14 residues. The CDR3 DNA follows: TGTGCCAGCAGTTACTCACAGGGCTCTTACGAGCAGTACTTC. Residues: CASSYSQGSYEQYF.

The rearrangement links TRBV6-1 to TRBJ2-3, with D hard to call. The germline gives CDR1 MNHNS, CDR2 SASEGT. The CDR3 runs to 13 residues. Trimming left V 1 base short and J 2 bases short, with 4 bases between. The CDR3: CASSEVATDTQYF. The DNA of the CDR3 is TGTGCCAGCAGTGAAGTGGCCACAGATACGCAGTATTTT.

The chain couples TRBV28 to TRBJ1-2, with D maybe TRBD1 (5 bases). This CDR3 is built from 17 residues. Germline lookup yields CDR1 MDHEN and CDR2 SYDVKM. With 3 bases removed from V and 7 bases from J, the gap between germline ends came to 24 bases. For the CDR3, the DNA is TGTGCCAGCAGTTTTCCCCGACTCGGTGGGGCCGGCGGTGGCTACACCTTC. Protein: CASSFPRLGGAGGGYTF.

This chain joins TRBV5-1 and TRBJ2-1; 11 nucleotides match TRBD1. The CDR3 is 16 residues long. The J segment lost 0 bases and the V segment lost 5 bases, leaving 4 bases of the junction unmatched. Germline CDR1 and CDR2: SGHRS and YFSETQ. The CDR3 spells CASRAGTGGSYNEQFF. The CDR3 DNA reads TGCGCCAGCAGAGCCGGGACAGGGGGCTCCTACAATGAGCAGTTCTTC.

J is TRBJ2-3 and V is TRBV5-4; 10 nucleotides match TRBD1. This CDR3 spans 16 amino acids. Trimming removed 0 bases from V and 5 bases from J; junction bases left unmatched: 6. CDR1 is SGHNT and CDR2 is YYREEE in the germline V gene (reference sequence). The CDR3 nucleotides are TGTGCCAGCAGCTTGGCCCCTGGACAGGGGGGAGATACGCAGTATTTT. It encodes CASSLAPGQGGDTQYF.

V gene TRBV29-1 combines with J gene TRBJ2-5, with a weak D call TRBD1 (6 bases). Germline CDR1 and CDR2: SQVTM and ANQGSEA. CDR3 length equals 13 residues. V lost 3 bases and J lost 2, with 10 bases in between. The DNA for the CDR3 is TGCAGCGTTGAGGTAGACAGGCAAGAGACCCAGTACTTC. It is translated as CSVEVDRQETQYF.

This chain links TRBV5-1 with TRBJ2-5; D might be TRBD1 (5 bases). The ends were cut back, 4 bases at V and 3 bases at J, with 7 bases in the middle. The CDR3 length is 12 residues. From germline, CDR1 is SGHRS and CDR2 YFSETQ. The CDR3 spells CASSRQKETQYF. DNA for the CDR3: TGCGCCAGCAGCCGACAGAAAGAGACCCAGTACTTC.

The V and J genes are TRBV28 and TRBJ2-7; 9 bases line up with TRBD2. V lost 6 bases to trimming and J lost 8 bases; unmatched junction nucleotides: 26. The CDR3 is made up of 19 amino acids. The germline gives CDR1 MDHEN, CDR2 SYDVKM. CDR3 nucleotide sequence: TGTGCCAGCAGGTTAAGGAATCTCGGGCTTAAGCGGGAGGCAATGAAGCAGTACTTC. Amino acids: CASRLRNLGLKREAMKQYF.

This rearrangement joins TRBV12-5 to TRBJ2-1; TRBD2 matches 9 bases. Unmatched junction bases numbered 9, after V lost 0 bases and J lost 9 bases. This CDR3 is 16 amino acids long. CDR1 and CDR2 from the germline V gene are LGHNT and FRNRAP. The CDR3: CASGLVLGSGSTEQFF. CDR3 in DNA: TGTGCTAGTGGTTTGGTATTGGGTAGCGGGAGTACTGAGCAGTTCTTC. Full variable domain (remainder filled in from reference TRBV12-5 and TRBJ2-1): DARVTQTPRHKVTEMGQEVTMRCQPILGHNTVFWYRQTMMQGLELLAYFRNRAPLDDSGMPKDRFSAEMPDATLATLKIQPSEPRDSAVYFCASGLVLGSGSTEQFFGPGTRLTVL.

This chain connects TRBV10-3 to TRBJ2-2; maybe TRBD2 (6 bases). The V gene's germline CDR1 is ENHRY and CDR2 SYGVKD. There are 15 residues in the CDR3. Trimming shortened V by 4 bases and J by 6 bases, and 15 bases separated the two germline ends. CDR3 loop: CAISGSTSLAGELFF. The CDR3 bases are TGTGCCATCAGTGGGTCCACTAGCCTTGCCGGGGAGCTGTTTTTT.

The V and J genes are TRBV28 and TRBJ1-2, with TRBD1 as a possible D gene (6 bases). The CDR3 loop spans 14 amino acids. The germline V gene encodes CDR1 MDHEN and CDR2 SYDVKM. Trimming took off 6 bases at V and 2 bases at J, with 13 bases between the two ends. The CDR3 region has the DNA TGTGCCAGCAGCCTTGGACAGTTCAACTATGGCTACACCTTC. This translates into CASSLGQFNYGYTF.

V is TRBV18 and J is TRBJ2-2; possibly TRBD1 for D (6 bases). The CDR3 is 14 amino acids. Germline CDR1 is KGHSH and CDR2 is LQKENI. Trimming stripped 8 bases from V and 2 bases from J, with 12 bases between. The CDR3 is CASQGQLNTGELFF. CDR3 nucleotides: TGTGCCAGCCAGGGACAACTAAACACCGGGGAGCTGTTTTTT.

The V and J genes are TRBV6-1 and TRBJ2-7; 14 bases are a match to TRBD2. Germline lookup yields CDR1 MNHNS and CDR2 SASEGT. The CDR3 covers 15 residues. Trimming at V came to 7 bases and at J to 3 bases, leaving 5 bases not matched to a gene. CDR3 bases: TGTGCCAGCACCGGACTAGCGGGAGGCCTCTACGAGCAGTACTTC. Translating gives CASTGLAGGLYEQYF.

The gene calls are TRBV28 and TRBJ2-7, with a tentative D call TRBD2 (5 bases). The CDR3 runs to 13 residues. Germline CDR1 is MDHEN and CDR2 is SYDVKM. V was clipped by 7 bases and J by 3 bases, with 13 bases between them. The CDR3 DNA reads TGTGCCAGCATGAGCGGCCTCCGCTACGAGCAGTACTTC. Its translation: CASMSGLRYEQYF.

This chain joins TRBV14 and TRBJ1-2; TRBD1 matches at 8 bases. With 4 bases clipped from V and 7 bases from J, the junction kept 11 bases outside the gene matches. Germline V lookup: CDR1 SGHDN, CDR2 FVKESK. CDR3 length: 15 amino acids. CDR3 in DNA: TGTGCCAGCAGCCCGCTAGGGACAGGACGTCGTGGCTACACCTTC. Protein sequence: CASSPLGTGRRGYTF.

The chain couples TRBV27 to TRBJ2-5, with D maybe TRBD2 (5 bases). Germline V gene sequence: CDR1 MNHEY, CDR2 SMNVEV (reference sequence). This CDR3 has 15 amino acids. The ends were cut back, 0 bases at V and 3 bases at J, with 11 bases in the middle. CDR3 nucleotide sequence: TGTGCCAGCAGTTTATCGGGCGGGTGGGAAGAGACCCAGTACTTC. Amino acids: CASSLSGGWEETQYF.

About this clone itself: This same CDR3 is encoded by further DNA sequences in the sample. This rearrangement joins TRBV9 to TRBJ1-5, with D perhaps matching TRBD1 (5 bases). The CDR3 sequence is 15 residues long. The V gene lost 3 bases and the J gene lost 4 bases, with 14 bases spanning the gap. Germline CDR1 is SGDLS and CDR2 is YYNGEE. The CDR3: CASSGGTGGNQPQHF. In nucleotides, the CDR3 is TGTGCCAGCAGCGGGGGGACCGGGGGAAATCAGCCCCAGCATTTT.

The rearrangement links TRBV27 to TRBJ1-5; a possible D gene is TRBD1 (6 bases). Trimming took 5 bases from V and 7 from J, leaving 12 bases between them. CDR3 length: 13 residues. The germline V gene has CDR1 MNHEY and CDR2 SMNVEV (reference sequence). The CDR3: CASSRYRDQPQHF. CDR3 coding DNA: TGTGCCAGCAGTAGATACAGGGACCAGCCCCAGCATTTT.